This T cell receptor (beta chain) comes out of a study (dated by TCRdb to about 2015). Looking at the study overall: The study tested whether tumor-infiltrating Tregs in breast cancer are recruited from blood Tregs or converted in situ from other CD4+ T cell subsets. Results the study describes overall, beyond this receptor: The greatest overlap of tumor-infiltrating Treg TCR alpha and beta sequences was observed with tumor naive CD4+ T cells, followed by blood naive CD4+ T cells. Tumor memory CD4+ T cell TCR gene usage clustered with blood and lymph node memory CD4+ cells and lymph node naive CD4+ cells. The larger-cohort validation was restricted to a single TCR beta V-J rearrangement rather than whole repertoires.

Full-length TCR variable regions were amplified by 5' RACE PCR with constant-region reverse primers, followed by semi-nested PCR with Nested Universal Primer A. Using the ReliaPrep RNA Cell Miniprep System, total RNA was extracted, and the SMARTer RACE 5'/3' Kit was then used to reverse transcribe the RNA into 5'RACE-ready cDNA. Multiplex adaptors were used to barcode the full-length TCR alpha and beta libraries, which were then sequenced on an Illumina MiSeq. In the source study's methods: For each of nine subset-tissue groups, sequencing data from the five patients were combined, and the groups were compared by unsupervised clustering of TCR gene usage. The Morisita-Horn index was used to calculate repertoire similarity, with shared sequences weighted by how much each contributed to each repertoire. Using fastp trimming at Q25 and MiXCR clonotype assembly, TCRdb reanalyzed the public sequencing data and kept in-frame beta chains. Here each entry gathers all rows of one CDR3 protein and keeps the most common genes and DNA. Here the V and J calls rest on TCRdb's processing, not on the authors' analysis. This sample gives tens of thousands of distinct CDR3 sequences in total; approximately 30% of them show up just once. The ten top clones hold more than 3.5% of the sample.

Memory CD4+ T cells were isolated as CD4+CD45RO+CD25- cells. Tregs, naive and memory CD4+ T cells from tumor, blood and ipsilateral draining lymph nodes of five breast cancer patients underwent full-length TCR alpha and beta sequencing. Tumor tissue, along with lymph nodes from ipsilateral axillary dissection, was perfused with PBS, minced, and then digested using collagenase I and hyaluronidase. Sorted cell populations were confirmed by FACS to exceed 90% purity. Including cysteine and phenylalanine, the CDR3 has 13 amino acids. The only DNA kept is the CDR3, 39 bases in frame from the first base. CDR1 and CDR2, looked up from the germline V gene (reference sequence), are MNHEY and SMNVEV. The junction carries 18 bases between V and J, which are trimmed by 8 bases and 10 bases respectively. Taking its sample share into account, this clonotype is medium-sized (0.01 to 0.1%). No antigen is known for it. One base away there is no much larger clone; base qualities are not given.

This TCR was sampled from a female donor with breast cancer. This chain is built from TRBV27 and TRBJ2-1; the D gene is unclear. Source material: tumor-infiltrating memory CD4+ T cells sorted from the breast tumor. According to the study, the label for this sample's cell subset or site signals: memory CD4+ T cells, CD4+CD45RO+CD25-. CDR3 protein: CASGASHGREQFF. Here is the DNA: TGTGCCAGCGGCGCGTCACACGGCCGGGAGCAGTTCTTC.